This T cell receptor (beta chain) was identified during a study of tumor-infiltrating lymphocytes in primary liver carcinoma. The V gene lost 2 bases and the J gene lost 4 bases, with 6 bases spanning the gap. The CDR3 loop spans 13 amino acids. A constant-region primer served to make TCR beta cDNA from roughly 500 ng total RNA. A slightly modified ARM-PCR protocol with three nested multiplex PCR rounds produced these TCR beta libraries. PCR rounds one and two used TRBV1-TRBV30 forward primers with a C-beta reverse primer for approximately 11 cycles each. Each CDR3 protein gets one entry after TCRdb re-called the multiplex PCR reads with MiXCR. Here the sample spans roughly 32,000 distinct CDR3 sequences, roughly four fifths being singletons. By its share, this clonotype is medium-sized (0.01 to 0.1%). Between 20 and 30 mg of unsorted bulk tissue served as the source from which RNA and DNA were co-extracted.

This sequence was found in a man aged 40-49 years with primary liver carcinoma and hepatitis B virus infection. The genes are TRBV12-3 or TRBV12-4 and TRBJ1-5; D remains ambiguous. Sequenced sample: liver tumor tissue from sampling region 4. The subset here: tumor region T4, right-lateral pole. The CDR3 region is CASSLTPNQPQHF. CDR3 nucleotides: TGTGCCAGCAGTTTAACTCCTAATCAGCCCCAGCATTTT.